This TCR beta chain was sequenced in a study of CD8 T cells in Susac syndrome. Study-wide findings and caveats: The TCR sequencing and HLA analysis in the study involved a relatively small number of individuals, as the study acknowledged.

V was trimmed by 5 bases and J by 8 bases, leaving 10 bases between them. The CDR3 runs to 12 residues. Germline-derived CDR1 and CDR2 are LNHDA and SQIVND (reference sequence). Definite or probable Susac syndrome was diagnosed using recently defined diagnostic criteria. In the case of this clonotype: Its antigen is unidentified.

RNA was extracted with the RNeasy kit, and a quantity of roughly 0.45 to 1 ug was reverse transcribed using random hexamers. Multiplex immunoSEQ PCR targeted 54 Vbeta and 13 Jbeta TCR beta segments. TCRdb ran MiXCR on the immunoSEQ multiplex PCR reads and lists one entry per CDR3 protein. The sample has some 200,000 distinct CDR3 sequences, about 95% seen once. The sample comprised CD8+ T cells from PBMCs. The rearrangement joins TRBV19 to TRBJ2-1; weak D call: TRBD1 (5 bases). This TCR derives from a human donor with Susac syndrome. The CDR3 reads CASSALTDEQFF. DNA of the CDR3: TGTGCCAGTAGTGCCCTGACAGATGAGCAGTTCTTC.